This TCR beta chain originates from a study of blood T cell repertoires in COVID-19. On the study more broadly: Donors in the United States, Italy and Spain gave samples during acute or convalescent COVID-19. PBMCs, B-cell-depleted T cells, or T cells were the source of the cDNA or gDNA that made up the material.

The germline V gene has CDR1 SGHRS and CDR2 YFSETQ. V was pared by 5 bases and J by 0 bases, with 5 bases of the junction left unmatched. The CDR3 has 15 amino acids. Authors' data handling: Amplification of reference gene primers provided the estimated nucleated cell counts. TCRdb's table, derived via immunoSEQ multiplex PCR, lists solely in-frame clones and lacks some. Clone size and the V and J calls come from that table; the DNA yielded D and trimming. Of about 100,000 clones listed, about 80% are singletons. The chain combines TRBV5-1 with TRBJ2-7; the match to TRBD2 covers 10 bases. The sequence was collected from a man in his 70s with active or convalescent COVID-19. The sequenced material came from peripheral blood. The CDR3 here is CASRGLALSSYEQYF. In DNA form, the CDR3 reads TGCGCCAGCAGGGGACTAGCGTTGAGCTCCTACGAGCAGTACTTC.